The source of this T cell receptor beta chain is a study of beta chain features in type 1 diabetes (dated by TCRdb to the late 2010s). Context from the whole study: No differences in mean age, gender distribution, total cell number or subset yield were found between patients and healthy donors. Across all samples, about 110 million sorted cells were examined, and cell number per subset correlated strongly with RNA yield. In the study, recently diagnosed type 1 diabetes patients and matched healthy donors were compared on the TCRB repertoires of their sorted circulating CD4+ T cell subsets. Whereas all 28 donors provided naive and central memory subsets, regulatory and stem cell-like memory subsets were isolated from just 8 patients and about 8 healthy donors.

The full study reports these points: At VDJ recombination sites, patients with type 1 diabetes made fewer insertions and deleted more nucleotides, a pattern implying thymic rearrangement abnormalities. Shorter templates might have been favored by PCR, but patient and control samples were amplified and corrected together, so both groups would have been affected equally by any skew. Because small numbers of individuals were included in the HLA sub-analyses, any influence of HLA type on TCRB rearrangement was left unresolved. Because cDNA rather than genomic DNA was sequenced, highly expressing activated cells could have been over-represented, although no difference in activation and CD3 levels was found between groups. Naive, central memory and regulatory TCRB repertoires appeared to be more alike among patients than among healthy donors. In all four CD4+ subsets, TCRB CDR3 length was moderately but significantly shorter in type 1 diabetes patients.

Relative to germline, V is 6 bases shorter and J is 9 bases shorter, with 21 bases between their ends. Looking up the germline V gene yields CDR1 MNHNS and CDR2 SASEGT. Its CDR3 holds 15 amino acids, cysteine through phenylalanine. Only CDR3 DNA is held: 45 bases, read in frame from base 1. Each donor gave one peripheral blood draw, roughly 110 mL on average, collected into heparinised tubes. A BD FACSAria II and a panel including CD45RO, CCR7, CD25, CD127, CD95 and CD27 were used to sort naive, central memory, regulatory and stem cell-like memory CD4+ T cells. All sorted populations exceeded 95% purity. Right away, PBMCs were isolated by Lymphoprep density gradient centrifugation and were stained directly, with no culture step. Samples were stained and sorted in pairs, with one healthy donor and one patient per experiment, so that batch effects were minimized. The High Capacity cDNA Reverse Transcription Kit was used to reverse transcribe all of the isolated RNA, meaning that expressed TCRB transcripts were what got sequenced. Deep immunoSEQ sequencing was performed on naive, central memory and regulatory T cell samples, with an average of around 3.4 million total reads per sample. Sorted cells were lysed in RLT buffer and RNA was extracted with DNase-treated RNeasy Micro or Mini kits, depending on cell number. Each cell subset was processed separately to prevent cross-contamination, with patient and healthy donor samples processed together. Using the immunoSEQ multiplex PCR, TCRB sequences were amplified from cDNA into 87-bp fragments spanning the CDR3 region. Amplicons were sequenced on the Illumina HiSeq platform. Per the original workflow: PCR bias was corrected computationally using synthetic template baselines, and reads within Hamming distance 2 were collapsed, with unmergeable singletons discarded. Reads were aligned against IMGT so that V, D and J genes, CDR3 length and insertions or deletions at six rearrangement sites could be assigned. Clonotype counts were normalized to sorted cell number within each subset before computing true diversity and Gini coefficients with the tcR R package. Repertoire sharing was quantified using the overlap coefficient calculated on TCRB nucleotide sequences. The table comes from immuneACCESS by way of TCRdb, which keeps in-frame sequences with V and J called. Part of the clones is missing from these tables; in studies checked, under half for an unresolved V gene and the rest for unknown reasons. V and J calls and clone size are given by that table; D and trimming were obtained from the DNA. Across this sample there are just over 15,000 clones, with around 63% seen only once. More than 2% of the sample goes to the ten largest clones.

As regards this clone: Its antigen is still unknown. No base quality information exists; no much larger clone differs at one position.

This clonotype was obtained from a man aged 25 to 40 with type 1 diabetes. Material: Tregs from blood. Read against the paper, the sample's cell subset or site label means: regulatory CD4+ T cells. The rearrangement combines TRBV6-1 with TRBJ1-5; a tentative D call is TRBD1 (5 bases match). The CDR3 protein sequence reads: CASSLSMTAEWPQHF. The DNA reads TGTGCCAGCAGCCTGAGTATGACAGCCGAGTGGCCCCAGCATTTT.